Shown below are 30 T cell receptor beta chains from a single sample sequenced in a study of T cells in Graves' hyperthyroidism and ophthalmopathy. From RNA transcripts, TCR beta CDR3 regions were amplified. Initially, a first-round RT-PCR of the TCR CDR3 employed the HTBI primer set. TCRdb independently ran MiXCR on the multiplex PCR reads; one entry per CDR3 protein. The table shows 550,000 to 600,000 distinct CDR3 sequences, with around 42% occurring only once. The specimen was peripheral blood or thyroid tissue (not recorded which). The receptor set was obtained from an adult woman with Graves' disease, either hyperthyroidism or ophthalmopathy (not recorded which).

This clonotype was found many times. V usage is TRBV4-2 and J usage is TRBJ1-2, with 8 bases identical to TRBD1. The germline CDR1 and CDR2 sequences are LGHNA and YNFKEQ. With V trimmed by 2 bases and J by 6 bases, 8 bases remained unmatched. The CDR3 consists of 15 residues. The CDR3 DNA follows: TGTGCCAGCAGCCAACAAAGGACAGGGAGGCATGGCTACACCTTC. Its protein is CASSQQRTGRHGYTF.

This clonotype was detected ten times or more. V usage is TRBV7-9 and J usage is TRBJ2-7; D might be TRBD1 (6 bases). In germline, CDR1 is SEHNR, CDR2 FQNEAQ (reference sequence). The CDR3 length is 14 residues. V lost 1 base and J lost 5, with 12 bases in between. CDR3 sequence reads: CASSLGVTGNEQYF. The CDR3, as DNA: TGTGCCAGCAGCTTAGGGGTAACAGGGAACGAGCAGTACTTC.

The CDR3 spells CSARDLQGRTEAFF. The CDR3 DNA reads as TGCAGTGCTAGAGACTTACAGGGACGGACTGAAGCTTTCTTT. The chain recombines TRBV20-1 with TRBJ1-1; D is possibly TRBD1 (6 bases). Germline V gives CDR1 DFQATT, CDR2 SNEGSKA (reference sequence). Trimming took off 0 bases at V and 5 bases at J, with 13 bases between the two ends. This CDR3 comprises 14 residues.

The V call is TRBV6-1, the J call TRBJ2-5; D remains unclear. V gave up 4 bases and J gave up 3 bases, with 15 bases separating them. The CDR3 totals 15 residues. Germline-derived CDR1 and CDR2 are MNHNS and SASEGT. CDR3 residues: CASSGGSSIEETQYF. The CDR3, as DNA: TGTGCCAGCAGTGGGGGATCTTCGATAGAAGAGACCCAGTACTTC.

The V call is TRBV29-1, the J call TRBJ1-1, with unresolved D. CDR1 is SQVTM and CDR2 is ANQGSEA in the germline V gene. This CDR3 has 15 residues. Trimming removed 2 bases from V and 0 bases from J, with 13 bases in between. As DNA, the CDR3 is TGCAGCGTTGAATGGGCCAGCTTAATGAACACTGAAGCTTTCTTT. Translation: CSVEWASLMNTEAFF. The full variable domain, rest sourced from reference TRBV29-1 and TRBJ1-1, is SAVISQKPSRDICQRGTSLTIQCQVDSQVTMMFWYRQQPGQSLTLIATANQGSEATYESGFVIDKFPISRPNLTFSTLTVSNMSPEDSSIYLCSVEWASLMNTEAFFGQGTRLTVV.

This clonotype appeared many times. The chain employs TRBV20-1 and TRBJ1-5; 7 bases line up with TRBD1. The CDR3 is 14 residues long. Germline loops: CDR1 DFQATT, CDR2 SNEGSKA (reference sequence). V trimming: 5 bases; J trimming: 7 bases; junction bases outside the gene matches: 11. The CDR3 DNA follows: TGCAGTGCTCATGACCGGGACAGTGAACAGCCCCAGCATTTT. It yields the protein CSAHDRDSEQPQHF.

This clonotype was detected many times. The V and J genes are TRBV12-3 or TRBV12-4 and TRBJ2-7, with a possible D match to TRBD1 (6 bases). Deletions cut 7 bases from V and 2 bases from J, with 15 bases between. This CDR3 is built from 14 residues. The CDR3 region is CASTQTTGTYEQYF. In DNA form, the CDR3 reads TGTGCCAGCACCCAGACGACAGGCACCTACGAGCAGTACTTC.

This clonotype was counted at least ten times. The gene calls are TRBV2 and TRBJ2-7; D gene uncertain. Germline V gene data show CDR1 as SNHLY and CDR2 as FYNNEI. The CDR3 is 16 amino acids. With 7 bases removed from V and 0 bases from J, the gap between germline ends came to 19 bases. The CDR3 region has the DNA TGTGCCAGCAACGTAGTCCCAGGCCTCAACTCCTACGAGCAGTACTTC. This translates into CASNVVPGLNSYEQYF.

CDR3: CASGVDQTGELFF. DNA of the CDR3: TGTGCCAGCGGGGTAGACCAAACCGGGGAGCTGTTTTTT. J is TRBJ2-2 and V is TRBV2; D gene ambiguous. V was pared by 8 bases and J by 5 bases, with 12 bases between. The CDR3 has 13 residues. Per the germline V gene, CDR1 is SNHLY and CDR2 is FYNNEI.

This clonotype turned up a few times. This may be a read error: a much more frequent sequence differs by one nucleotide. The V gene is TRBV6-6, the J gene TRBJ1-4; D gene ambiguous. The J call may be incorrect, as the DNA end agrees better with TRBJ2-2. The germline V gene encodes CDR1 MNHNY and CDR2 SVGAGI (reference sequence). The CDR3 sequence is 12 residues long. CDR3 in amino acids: CAGSYATGELFF. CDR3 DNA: TGTGCCGGCAGTTACGCGACCGGGGAGCTGTTTTTT.

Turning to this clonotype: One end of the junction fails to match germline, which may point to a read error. The CDR3 spells CASSRSGQGGYEQYF. CDR3 DNA sequence: TGTGCCAGCAGTCGGTCCGGACAGGGCGGCTACGAGCAGTACTTC. The chain links TRBV10-3 to TRBJ2-7; 8 nucleotides align to TRBD1. CDR3 length: 15 residues. Germline CDR1 ENHRY, CDR2 SYGVKD.

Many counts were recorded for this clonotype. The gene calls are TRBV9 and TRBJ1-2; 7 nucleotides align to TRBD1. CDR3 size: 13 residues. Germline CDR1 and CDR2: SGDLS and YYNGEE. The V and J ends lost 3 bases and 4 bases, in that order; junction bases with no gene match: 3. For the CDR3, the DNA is TGTGCCAGCAGCGCGGGACAGAGCTATGGCTACACCTTC. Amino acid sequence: CASSAGQSYGYTF.

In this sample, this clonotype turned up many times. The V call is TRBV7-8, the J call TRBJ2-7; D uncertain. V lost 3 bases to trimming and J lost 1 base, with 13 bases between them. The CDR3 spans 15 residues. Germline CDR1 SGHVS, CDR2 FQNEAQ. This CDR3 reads CASSFLEFPSYEQYF. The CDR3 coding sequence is TGTGCCAGCAGCTTCTTGGAGTTCCCATCCTACGAGCAGTACTTC. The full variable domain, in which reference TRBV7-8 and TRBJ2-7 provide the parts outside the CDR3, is GAGVSQSPRYKVAKRGQDVALRCDPISGHVSLFWYQQALGQGPEFLTYFQNEAQLDKSGLPSDRFFAERPEGSVSTLKIQRTQQEDSAVYLCASSFLEFPSYEQYFGPGTRLTVT.

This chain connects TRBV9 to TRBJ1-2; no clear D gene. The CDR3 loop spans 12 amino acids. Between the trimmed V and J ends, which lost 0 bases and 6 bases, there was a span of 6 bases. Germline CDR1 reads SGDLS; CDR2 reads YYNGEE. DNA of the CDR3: TGTGCCAGCAGCGTAGGACAAGATGGCTACACCTTC. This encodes CASSVGQDGYTF. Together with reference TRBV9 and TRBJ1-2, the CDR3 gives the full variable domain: DSGVTQTPKHLITATGQRVTLRCSPRSGDLSVYWYQQSLDQGLQFLIQYYNGEERAKGNILERFSAQQFPDLHSELNLSSLELGDSALYFCASSVGQDGYTFGSGTRLTVV.

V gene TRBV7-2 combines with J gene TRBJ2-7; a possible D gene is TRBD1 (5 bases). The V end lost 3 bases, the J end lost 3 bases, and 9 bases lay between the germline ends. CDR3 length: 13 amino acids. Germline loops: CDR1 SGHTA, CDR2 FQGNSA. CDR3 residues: CASSFNTGYEQYF. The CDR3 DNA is TGTGCCAGCAGCTTTAATACAGGCTACGAGCAGTACTTC.

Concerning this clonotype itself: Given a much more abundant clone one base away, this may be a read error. The CDR3 bases are TGCAGCGTAGAGGGGAGGCACTCCTACGAGCAGTACTTC. Encoded protein: CSVEGRHSYEQYF. This rearrangement joins TRBV29-1 to TRBJ2-7; D is possibly TRBD2 (6 bases). This CDR3 spans 13 amino acids. V was clipped by 6 bases and J by 0 bases, with 12 bases between them. Per the germline V gene, CDR1 is SQVTM and CDR2 is ANQGSEA.

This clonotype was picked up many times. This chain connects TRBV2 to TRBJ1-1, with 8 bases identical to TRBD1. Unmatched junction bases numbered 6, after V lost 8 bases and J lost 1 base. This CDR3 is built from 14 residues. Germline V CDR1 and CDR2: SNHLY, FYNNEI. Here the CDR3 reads CASLTTGGNTEAFF. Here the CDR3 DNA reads TGTGCCAGCCTAACCACAGGGGGGAACACTGAAGCTTTCTTT.

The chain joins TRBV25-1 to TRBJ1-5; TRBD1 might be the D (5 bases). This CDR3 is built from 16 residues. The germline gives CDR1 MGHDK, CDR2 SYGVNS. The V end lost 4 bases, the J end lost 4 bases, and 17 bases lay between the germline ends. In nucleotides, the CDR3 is TGTGCCAGCAGTGCTCGTCAGGGATGGGAAAATCAGCCCCAGCATTTT. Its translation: CASSARQGWENQPQHF.

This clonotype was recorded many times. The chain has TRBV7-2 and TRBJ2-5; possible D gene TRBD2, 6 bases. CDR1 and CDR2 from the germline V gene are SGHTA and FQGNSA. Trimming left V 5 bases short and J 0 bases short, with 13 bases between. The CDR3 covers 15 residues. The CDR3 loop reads CASSGFGGYQETQYF. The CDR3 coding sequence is TGTGCCAGCAGCGGATTTGGGGGGTACCAAGAGACCCAGTACTTC. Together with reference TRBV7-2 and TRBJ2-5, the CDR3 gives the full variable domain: GAGVSQSPSNKVTEKGKDVELRCDPISGHTALYWYRQSLGQGLEFLIYFQGNSAPDKSGLPSDRFSAERTGGSVSTLTIQRTQQEDSAVYLCASSGFGGYQETQYFGPGTRLLVL.

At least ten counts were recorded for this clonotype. CDR3 nucleotide sequence: TGCGCCAGCAGCCCCTTGAGGGGTAACGTCAATGAAAAACTGTTTTTT. Translation: CASSPLRGNVNEKLFF. This chain uses TRBV5-1 with TRBJ1-4; D perhaps matches TRBD1 (5 bases). Trimming shortened V by 4 bases and J by 5 bases, and 18 bases separated the two germline ends. The CDR3 runs 16 residues. Germline CDR1 is SGHRS and CDR2 is YFSETQ.

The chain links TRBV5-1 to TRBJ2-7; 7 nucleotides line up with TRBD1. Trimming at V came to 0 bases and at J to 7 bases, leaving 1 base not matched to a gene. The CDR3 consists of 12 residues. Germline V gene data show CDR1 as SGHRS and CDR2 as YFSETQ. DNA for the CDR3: TGCGCCAGCAGCTTGGTACAGGGGGAGCAGTACTTC. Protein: CASSLVQGEQYF.

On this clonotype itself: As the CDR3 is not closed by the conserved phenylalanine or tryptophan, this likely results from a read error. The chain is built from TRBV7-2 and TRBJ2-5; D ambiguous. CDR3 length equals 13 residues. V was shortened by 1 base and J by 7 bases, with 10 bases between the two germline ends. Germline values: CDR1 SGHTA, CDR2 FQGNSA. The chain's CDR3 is CASSLVRARTQYL. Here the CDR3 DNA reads TGTGCCAGCAGCTTAGTCCGGGCGCGGACCCAGTACCTC.

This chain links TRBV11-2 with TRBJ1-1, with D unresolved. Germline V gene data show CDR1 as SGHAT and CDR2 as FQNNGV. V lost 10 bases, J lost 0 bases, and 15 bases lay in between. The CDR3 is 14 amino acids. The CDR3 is CATLLVAVNTEAFF. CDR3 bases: TGTGCCACCCTCCTTGTGGCAGTGAACACTGAAGCTTTCTTT.

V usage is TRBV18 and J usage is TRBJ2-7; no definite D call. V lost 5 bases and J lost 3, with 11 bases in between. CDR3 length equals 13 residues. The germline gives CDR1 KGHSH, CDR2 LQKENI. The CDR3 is CASSFGSDYEQYF. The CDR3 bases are TGTGCCAGCTCATTCGGTTCTGACTACGAGCAGTACTTC. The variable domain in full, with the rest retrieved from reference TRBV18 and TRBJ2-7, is NAGVMQNPRHLVRRRGQEARLRCSPMKGHSHVYWYRQLPEEGLKFMVYLQKENIIDESGMPKERFSAEFPKEGPSILRIQQVVRGDSAAYFCASSFGSDYEQYFGPGTRLTVT.

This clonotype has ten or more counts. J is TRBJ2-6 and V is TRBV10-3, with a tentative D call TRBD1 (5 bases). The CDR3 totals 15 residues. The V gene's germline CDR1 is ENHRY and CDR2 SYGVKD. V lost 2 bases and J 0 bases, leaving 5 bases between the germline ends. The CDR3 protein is CAISERGSGANVLTF. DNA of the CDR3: TGTGCCATCAGTGAGAGGGGCTCTGGGGCCAACGTCCTGACTTTC.

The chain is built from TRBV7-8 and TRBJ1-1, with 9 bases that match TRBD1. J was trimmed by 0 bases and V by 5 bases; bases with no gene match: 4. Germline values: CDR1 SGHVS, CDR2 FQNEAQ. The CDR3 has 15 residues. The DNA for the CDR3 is TGTGCCAGCAGCATAAGGACAGGGGTGAACACTGAAGCTTTCTTT. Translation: CASSIRTGVNTEAFF.

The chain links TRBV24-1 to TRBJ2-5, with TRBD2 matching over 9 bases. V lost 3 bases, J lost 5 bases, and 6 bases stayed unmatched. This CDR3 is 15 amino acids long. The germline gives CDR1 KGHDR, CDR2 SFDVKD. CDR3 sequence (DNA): TGTGCCACCAGTGATCCCATAGCGGGAGAGGAGACCCAGTACTTC. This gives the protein CATSDPIAGEETQYF.

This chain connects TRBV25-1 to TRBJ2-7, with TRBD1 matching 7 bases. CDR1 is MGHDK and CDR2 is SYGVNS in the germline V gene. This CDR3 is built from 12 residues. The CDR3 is CARLDRAYEQYF. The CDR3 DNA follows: TGTGCTAGACTTGACAGGGCCTACGAGCAGTACTTC.

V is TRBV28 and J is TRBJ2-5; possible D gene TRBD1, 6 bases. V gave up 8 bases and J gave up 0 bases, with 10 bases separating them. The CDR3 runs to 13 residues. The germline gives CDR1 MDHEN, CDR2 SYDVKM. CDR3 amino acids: CASDRRYQETQYF. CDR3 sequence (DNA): TGTGCCAGCGACAGGCGGTACCAAGAGACCCAGTACTTC.

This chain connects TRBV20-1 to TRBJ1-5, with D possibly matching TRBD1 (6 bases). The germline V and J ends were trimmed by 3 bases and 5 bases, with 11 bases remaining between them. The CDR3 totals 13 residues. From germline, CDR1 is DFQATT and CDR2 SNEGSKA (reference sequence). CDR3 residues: CSARRGVDQPQHF. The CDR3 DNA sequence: TGCAGTGCTAGGAGGGGGGTAGATCAGCCCCAGCATTTT.